Below, one TCR beta chain is given with its context. No antigen is known for it. No base qualities exist here, and no much larger clone lies one base off it. This specimen belongs to a study of T cell responses to AZD1222 COVID-19 vaccine (dated by TCRdb to the early 2020s). For the wider study: AZD1222 recipients given second doses at about 4 weeks or at about 12 weeks were pooled, since spike-specific TCR depth and breadth were not found to differ between the two schedules. Trial participants were enrolled by age into subgroups of 18-55, 56-69 and 70-plus years, and around 150, 29 and 61 TCR-sequenced participants, respectively, were included in these subgroups. TCR sequencing was performed for roughly 250 trial participants, of whom 207 were given two doses of AZD1222 and 26 were given two doses of MenACWY control vaccine.

Beyond this particular receptor, the publication reports: The 56-69-year group was small, and its depth increase did not reach significance, likely because of low power. Most participants were white British and females outnumbered males, and the authors suggested that clonal diversity may have been underestimated. No day 14 peak-response samples were available, so repertoires were characterized only after the peak T cell response. A significant rise in spike-specific TCR breadth and depth was observed after two AZD1222 doses relative to day 0 and relative to MenACWY recipients. Only five to seven AZD1222 recipients were SARS-CoV-2 seropositive at baseline, limiting conclusions about previously exposed vaccinees. CD4 TCRs associated with the vaccine covered the entire spike protein, and the dominant responses were in regions 160-218 and 743-854. Epitopes outside the regions mutated in the B.1.351 and B.1.1.7 variants were reportedly recognized by nearly half of the unique spike-specific TCRs.

The sample's time point, from its label and the paper: baseline before first vaccination. Vaccinee samples came from UK trials COV001 and COV002, including a single-blind randomized controlled phase 2/3 trial of AZD1222 (ChAdOx1 nCoV-19) in healthy adults. For TCRbeta chain sequencing, PBMC samples from trial participants were taken at day 0 and at day 28 after the second dose. The CDR3 regions of human TCRbeta chains were subjected to immunosequencing. For the original study's pipeline: TCRs in the repertoires were compared against a reference library of SARS-CoV-2-specific TCRs that had been generated with the MIRA antigen-specificity platform. Breadth was defined as the fraction of unique TCRs that were SARS-CoV-2-associated, and depth was defined as the fraction of total T cells that were SARS-CoV-2-associated. Using the MIRA data, every spike-specific TCR was mapped to the spike region that the TCR reacted to and assigned to either a CD4 or a CD8 class. Log10-transformed breadth and depth values were compared by one-way ANOVA with Sidak's multiple comparisons tests. TCRdb obtained this table from immuneACCESS and retained in-frame rearrangements with V and J assigned. These tables miss some clones; where compared with another copy, unresolved V genes account for less than half of the shortfall, and the remainder is unexplained. For V, J and clone size, that table is used; D and trimming come from the DNA. This sample is represented by 100,000 to 150,000 clones; over 70% of them were singletons. Of the sample, less than 6.5% is held by the ten largest clones.

Cut back by 3 bases and 5 bases, the V and J ends lie 12 bases apart. CDR1 and CDR2, per the germline V gene, are SGHAT and FQNNGV. From its cysteine to its phenylalanine, the CDR3 spans 14 amino acids. Of all the DNA, just the CDR3 is kept, 42 bases in frame from base 1. This clonotype originated in an adult in good health. The sequence links TRBV11-2 to TRBJ2-3; the D region possibly corresponds to TRBD1 (6 bases align). The specimen was peripheral blood, collected on day 0 of AZD1222 vaccination. The CDR3 region reads CASSFKDSQDTQYF. Read as DNA, the sequence is TGTGCCAGCAGCTTTAAGGACAGCCAAGATACGCAGTATTTT.